This TCR beta chain stems from a study of CD8 T cells in Susac syndrome. V dropped 5 bases and J dropped 0 bases, with 2 bases sitting between them. Per germline, CDR1 SEHNR and CDR2 FQNEAQ (reference sequence). CDR3 length: 11 amino acids. The authors reverse transcribed about 0.5 to 1 ug RNA with random hexamers. The TCR beta CDR3 was amplified by immunoSEQ multiplex PCR across 54 Vbeta, 13 Jbeta. TCRdb independently ran MiXCR on the immunoSEQ multiplex PCR reads; one entry per CDR3 protein. The sample includes 71,000 or so distinct CDR3 sequences, around 96% seen only once; the top ten take around 0.11%.

The sequence was collected from a human donor with multiple sclerosis. The rearrangement joins TRBV7-9 to TRBJ2-7; no clear D. The sequenced material came from CD4+ T cells from PBMCs. Here the CDR3 DNA reads TGTGCCAGCAGCCACTCCTACGAGCAGTACTTC. Translated, it gives CASSHSYEQYF. The full variable domain, completed using reference TRBV7-9 and TRBJ2-7, is DTGVSQNPRHKITKRGQNVTFRCDPISEHNRLYWYRQTLGQGPEFLTYFQNEAQLEKSRLLSDRFSAERPKGSFSTLEIQRTEQGDSAMYLCASSHSYEQYFGPGTRLTVT.